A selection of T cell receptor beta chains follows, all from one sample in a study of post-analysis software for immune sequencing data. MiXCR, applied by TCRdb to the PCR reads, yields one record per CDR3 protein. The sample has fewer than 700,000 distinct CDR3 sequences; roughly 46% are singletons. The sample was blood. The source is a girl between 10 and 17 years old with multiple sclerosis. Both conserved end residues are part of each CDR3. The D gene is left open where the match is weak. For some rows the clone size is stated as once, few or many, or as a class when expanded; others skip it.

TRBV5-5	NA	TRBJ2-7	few	CASSLVVRGRLEQYF	TGTGCCAGCAGCTTGGTTGTCCGGGGGAGGCTCGAGCAGTACTTC
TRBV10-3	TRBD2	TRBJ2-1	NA	CAISERTSGNNEQFF	TGTGCCATCAGTGAGAGGACTAGCGGAAACAATGAGCAGTTCTTC
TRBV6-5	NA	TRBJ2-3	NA	CASSQGFTDTQYF	TGTGCCAGCAGCCAGGGGTTTACAGATACGCAGTATTTT
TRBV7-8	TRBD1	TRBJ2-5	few	CASSSFPRDRVQETQYF	TGTGCCAGCAGCTCTTTCCCCCGGGACAGGGTCCAAGAGACCCAGTACTTC
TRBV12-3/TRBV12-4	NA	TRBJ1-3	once	CASSLMSSGNTIYF	TGTGCCAGCAGTTTGATGAGCTCTGGAAACACCATATATTTT
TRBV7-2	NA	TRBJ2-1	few	CASGVYNEQFF	TGTGCCAGCGGAGTATACAATGAGCAGTTCTTC
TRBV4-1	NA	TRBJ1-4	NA	CASSQDRPANEKLFF	TGCGCCAGCAGCCAAGATCGCCCGGCTAATGAAAAACTGTTTTTT
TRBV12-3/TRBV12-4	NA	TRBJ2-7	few	CASSRRVGSPASYEQYF	TGTGCCAGCAGCCGGCGGGTCGGGAGTCCTGCTTCCTACGAGCAGTACTTC
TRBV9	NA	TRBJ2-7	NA	CASSPRDTTAHEQYF	TGTGCCAGCAGCCCTCGGGACACGACGGCCCACGAGCAGTACTTC
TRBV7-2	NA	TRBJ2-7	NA	CASSLALRTDEQYF	TGTGCCAGCAGCTTAGCGCTGAGGACAGACGAGCAGTACTTC
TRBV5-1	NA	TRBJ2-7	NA	CASQRAGTTNEQYF	TGCGCCAGCCAGCGGGCGGGCACTACTAACGAGCAGTACTTC
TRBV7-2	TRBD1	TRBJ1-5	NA	CASSLGQGGGNQPQHF	TGTGCCAGCAGCTTGGGGCAGGGGGGAGGCAATCAGCCCCAGCATTTT
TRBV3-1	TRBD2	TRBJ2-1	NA	CASSQPKLAGGFNEQFF	TGTGCCAGCAGCCAACCCAAACTAGCGGGGGGGTTCAATGAGCAGTTCTTC
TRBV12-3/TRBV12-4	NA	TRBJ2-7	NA	CASSFRAFYEQYF	TGTGCCAGCAGTTTCCGGGCCTTCTACGAGCAGTACTTC
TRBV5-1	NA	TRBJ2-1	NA	CASSLVGQHEQFF	TGCGCCAGCAGCTTGGTGGGACAACATGAGCAGTTCTTC
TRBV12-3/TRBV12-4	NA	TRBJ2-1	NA	CASSFNGNEQFF	TGTGCCAGCAGTTTTAATGGGAATGAGCAGTTCTTC
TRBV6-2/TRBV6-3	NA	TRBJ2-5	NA	CASNPVASQETQYF	TGTGCCAGCAATCCCGTAGCGAGTCAAGAGACCCAGTACTTC
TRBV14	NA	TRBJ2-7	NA	CASSHVSYEQYF	TGTGCCAGCAGCCACGTTTCCTACGAGCAGTACTTC
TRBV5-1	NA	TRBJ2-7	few	CASSLSEIGLEQYF	TGCGCCAGCAGCCTTAGCGAGATCGGTCTCGAGCAGTACTTC
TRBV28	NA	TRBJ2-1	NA	CASTQGSSYNEQFF	TGTGCCAGCACCCAGGGGAGCTCCTACAATGAGCAGTTCTTC
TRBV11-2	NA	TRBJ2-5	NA	CASSFGQGILPAQETQYF	TGTGCCAGCAGCTTCGGGCAGGGTATTCTACCAGCCCAAGAGACCCAGTACTTC
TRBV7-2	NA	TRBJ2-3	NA	CASSRFPGRTDTQYF	TGTGCCAGCAGCCGATTCCCGGGTAGGACAGATACGCAGTATTTT
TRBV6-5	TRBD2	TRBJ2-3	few	CASSYRSGTGFTSGGAIDTQYF	TGTGCCAGCAGTTACCGGTCCGGGACAGGGTTTACTAGCGGGGGGGCGATAGATACGCAGTATTTT
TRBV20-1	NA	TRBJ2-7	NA	CSARDPLSGEQYF	TGCAGTGCTAGAGATCCCCTGTCCGGCGAGCAGTACTTC
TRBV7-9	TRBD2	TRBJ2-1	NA	CASSRAGGLNEQFF	TGTGCCAGCAGTAGAGCGGGGGGGCTGAATGAGCAGTTCTTC
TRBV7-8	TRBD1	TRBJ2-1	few	CASSLRIRTGTGYDEQFF	TGTGCCAGCAGCTTAAGAATTCGGACCGGGACAGGGTACGATGAGCAGTTCTTC
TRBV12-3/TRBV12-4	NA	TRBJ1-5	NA	CASSLGTEAQGNQPQHF	TGTGCCAGCAGTTTGGGCACCGAGGCGCAGGGCAATCAGCCCCAGCATTTT
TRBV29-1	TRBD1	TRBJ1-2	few	CSVVTGGSGYTF	TGCAGCGTTGTGACAGGGGGAAGTGGCTACACCTTC
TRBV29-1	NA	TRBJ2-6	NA	CSARYSGANVLTF	TGCAGCGCCCGCTACTCTGGGGCCAACGTCCTGACTTTC
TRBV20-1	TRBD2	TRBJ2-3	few	CSACRTSGGSDTQYF	TGCAGTGCTTGTAGGACTAGCGGGGGATCAGATACGCAGTATTTT
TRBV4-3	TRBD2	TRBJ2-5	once	CASSAGVWGTQYF	TGCGCCAGCAGTGCGGGAGTCTGGGGGACCCAGTACTTC
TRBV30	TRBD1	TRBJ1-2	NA	CAWSEPGTGATYGYTF	TGTGCCTGGAGTGAACCCGGGACAGGGGCGACTTATGGCTACACCTTC
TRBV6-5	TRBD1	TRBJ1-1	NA	CASSHRTGNTEAFF	TGTGCCAGCAGTCACCGGACAGGGAACACTGAAGCTTTCTTT
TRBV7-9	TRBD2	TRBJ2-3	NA	CASLWASGRLRTDTQYF	TGTGCCAGCCTATGGGCTAGCGGGAGGCTGAGGACAGATACGCAGTATTTT
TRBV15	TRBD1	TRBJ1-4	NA	CATSRGTGTGNEKLFF	TGTGCCACCAGCAGAGGAACCGGGACAGGGAATGAAAAACTGTTTTTT
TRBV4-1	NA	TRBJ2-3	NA	CASSQGLSSISTDTQYF	TGCGCCAGCAGCCAAGGATTGTCTAGCATCAGCACAGATACGCAGTATTTT
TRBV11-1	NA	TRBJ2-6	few	CASSSQGSAGANVLTF	TGTGCCAGCAGCTCGCAGGGAAGCGCTGGGGCCAACGTCCTGACTTTC
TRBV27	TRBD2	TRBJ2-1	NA	CASSSLTSFPYNEQFF	TGTGCCAGCAGTTCCCTGACTAGCTTCCCTTACAATGAACAGTTCTTC
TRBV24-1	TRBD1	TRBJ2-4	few	CATSDPGTAGADIQYF	TGTGCCACCAGTGATCCCGGGACAGCAGGGGCGGACATTCAGTACTTC
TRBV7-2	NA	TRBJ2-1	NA	CASSFISGEQFF	TGTGCCAGCAGTTTTATAAGCGGTGAGCAGTTCTTC
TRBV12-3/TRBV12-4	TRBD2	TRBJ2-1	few	CASILRPGTSGSRYEQFF	TGTGCCAGCATCTTAAGGCCCGGGACTAGCGGGTCTAGGTATGAGCAGTTCTTC